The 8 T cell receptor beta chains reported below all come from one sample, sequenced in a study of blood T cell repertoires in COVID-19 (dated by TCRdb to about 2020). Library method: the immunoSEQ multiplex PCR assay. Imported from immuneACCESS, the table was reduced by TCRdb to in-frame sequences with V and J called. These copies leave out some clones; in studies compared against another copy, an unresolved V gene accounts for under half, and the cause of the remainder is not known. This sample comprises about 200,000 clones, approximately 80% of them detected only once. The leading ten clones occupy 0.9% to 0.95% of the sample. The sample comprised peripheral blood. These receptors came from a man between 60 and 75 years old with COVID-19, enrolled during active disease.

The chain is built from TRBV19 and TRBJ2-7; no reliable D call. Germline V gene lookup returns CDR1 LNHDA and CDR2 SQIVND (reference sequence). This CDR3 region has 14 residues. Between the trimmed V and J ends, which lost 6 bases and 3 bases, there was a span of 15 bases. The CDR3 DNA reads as TGTGCCAGTAGCCCTATCGCGAGAGACTACGAGCAGTACTTC. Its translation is CASSPIARDYEQYF.

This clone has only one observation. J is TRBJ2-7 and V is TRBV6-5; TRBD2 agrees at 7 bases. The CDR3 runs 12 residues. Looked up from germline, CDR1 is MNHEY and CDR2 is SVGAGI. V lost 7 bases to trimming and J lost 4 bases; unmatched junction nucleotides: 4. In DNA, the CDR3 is TGTGCCAGCAAGACAGCGGGGTACGAGCAGTACTTC. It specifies CASKTAGYEQYF.

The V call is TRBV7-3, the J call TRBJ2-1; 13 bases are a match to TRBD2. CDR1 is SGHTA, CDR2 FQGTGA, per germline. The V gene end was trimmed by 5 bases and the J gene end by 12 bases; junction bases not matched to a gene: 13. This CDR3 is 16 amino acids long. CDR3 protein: CASSPPGTSGTAGQFF. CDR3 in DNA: TGTGCCAGCAGCCCACCCGGGACTAGCGGGACGGCGGGGCAGTTCTTC.

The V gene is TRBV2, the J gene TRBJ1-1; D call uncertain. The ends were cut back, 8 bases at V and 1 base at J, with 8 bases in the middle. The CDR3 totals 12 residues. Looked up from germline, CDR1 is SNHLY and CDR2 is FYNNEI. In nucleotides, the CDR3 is TGTGCCAGCGCTTTCGGGAACACTGAAGCTTTCTTT. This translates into CASAFGNTEAFF.

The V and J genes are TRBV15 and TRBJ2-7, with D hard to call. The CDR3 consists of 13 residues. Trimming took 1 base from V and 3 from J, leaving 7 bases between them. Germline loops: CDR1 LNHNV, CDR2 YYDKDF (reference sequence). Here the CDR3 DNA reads TGTGCCACCAGCAGAGCCGAGATCTACGAGCAGTACTTC. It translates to CATSRAEIYEQYF.

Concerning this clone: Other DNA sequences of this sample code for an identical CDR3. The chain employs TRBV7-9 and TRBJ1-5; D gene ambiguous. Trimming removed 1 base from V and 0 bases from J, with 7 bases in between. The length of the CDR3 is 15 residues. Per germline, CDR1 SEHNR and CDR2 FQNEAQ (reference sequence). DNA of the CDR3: TGTGCCAGCAGCTTAGGTCAGGATAGCAATCAGCCCCAGCATTTT. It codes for CASSLGQDSNQPQHF.

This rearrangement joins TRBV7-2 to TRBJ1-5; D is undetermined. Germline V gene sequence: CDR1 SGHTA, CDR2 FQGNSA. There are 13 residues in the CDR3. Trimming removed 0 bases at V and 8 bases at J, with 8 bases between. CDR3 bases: TGTGCCAGCAGCTTAGCCTGGGCTGAGCCCCAGCATTTT. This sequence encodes CASSLAWAEPQHF.

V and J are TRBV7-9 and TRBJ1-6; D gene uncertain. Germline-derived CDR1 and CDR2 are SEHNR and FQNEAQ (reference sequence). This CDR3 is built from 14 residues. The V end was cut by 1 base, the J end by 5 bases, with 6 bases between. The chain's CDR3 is CASSLERDNSPLHF. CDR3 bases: TGTGCCAGCAGCTTAGAACGAGATAATTCACCCCTCCACTTT.